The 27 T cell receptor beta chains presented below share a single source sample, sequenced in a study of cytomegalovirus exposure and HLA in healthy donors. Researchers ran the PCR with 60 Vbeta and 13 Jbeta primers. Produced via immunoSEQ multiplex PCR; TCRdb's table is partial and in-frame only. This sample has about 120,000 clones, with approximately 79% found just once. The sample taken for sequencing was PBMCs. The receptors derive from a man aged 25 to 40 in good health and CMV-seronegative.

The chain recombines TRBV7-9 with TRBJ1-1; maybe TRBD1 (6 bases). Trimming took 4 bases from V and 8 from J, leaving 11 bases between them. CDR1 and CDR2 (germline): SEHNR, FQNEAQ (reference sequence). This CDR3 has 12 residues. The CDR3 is CASSYETGEAFF. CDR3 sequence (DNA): TGTGCCAGCAGCTACGAAACAGGGGAAGCTTTCTTT.

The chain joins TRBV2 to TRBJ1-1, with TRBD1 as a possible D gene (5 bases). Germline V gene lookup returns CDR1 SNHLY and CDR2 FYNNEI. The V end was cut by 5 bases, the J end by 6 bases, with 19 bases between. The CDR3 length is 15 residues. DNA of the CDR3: TGTGCCAGCAGTCCCCAACAGACAGATTACCCTGAAGCTTTCTTT. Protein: CASSPQQTDYPEAFF.

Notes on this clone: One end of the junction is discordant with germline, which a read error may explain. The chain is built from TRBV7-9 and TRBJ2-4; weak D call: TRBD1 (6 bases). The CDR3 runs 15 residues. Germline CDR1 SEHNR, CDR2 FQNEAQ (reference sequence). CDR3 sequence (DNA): TGTGCCAGCAGCTTATACCGGGACAACCAAAACAGTCAGTACTTC. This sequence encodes CASSLYRDNQNSQYF. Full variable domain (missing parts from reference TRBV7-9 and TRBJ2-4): DTGVSQNPRHKITKRGQNVTFRCDPISEHNRLYWYRQTLGQGPEFLTYFQNEAQLEKSRLLSDRFSAERPKGSFSTLEIQRTEQGDSAMYLCASSLYRDNQNSQYFGAGTRLSVL.

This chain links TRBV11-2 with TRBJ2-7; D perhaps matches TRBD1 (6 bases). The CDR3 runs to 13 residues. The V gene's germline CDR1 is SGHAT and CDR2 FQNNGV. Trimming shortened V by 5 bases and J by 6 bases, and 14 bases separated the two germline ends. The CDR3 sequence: CASSVGTPTEQYF. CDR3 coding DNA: TGTGCCAGCAGCGTTGGGACACCCACCGAGCAGTACTTC.

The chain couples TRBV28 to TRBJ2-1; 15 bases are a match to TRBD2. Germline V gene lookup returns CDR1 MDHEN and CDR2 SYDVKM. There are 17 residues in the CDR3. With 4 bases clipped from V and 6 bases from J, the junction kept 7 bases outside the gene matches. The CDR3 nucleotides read TGTGCCAGCAGTTCCGGACTAGCGGGGGGGCTCGTCAATGAGCAGTTCTTC. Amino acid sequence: CASSSGLAGGLVNEQFF. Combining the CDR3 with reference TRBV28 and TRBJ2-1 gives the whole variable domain DVKVTQSSRYLVKRTGEKVFLECVQDMDHENMFWYRQDPGLGLRLIYFSYDVKMKEKGDIPEGYSVSREKKERFSLILESASTNQTSMYLCASSSGLAGGLVNEQFFGPGTRLTVL.

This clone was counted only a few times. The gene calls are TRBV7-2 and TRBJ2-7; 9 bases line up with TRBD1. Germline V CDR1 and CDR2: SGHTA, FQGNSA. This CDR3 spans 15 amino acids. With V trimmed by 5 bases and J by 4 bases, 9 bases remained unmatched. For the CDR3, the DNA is TGTGCCAGCAGCCTACAGGGACAGGGACTGTACGAGCAGTACTTC. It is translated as CASSLQGQGLYEQYF.

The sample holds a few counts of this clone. The DNA of the CDR3 is TGTGCCAGCAGCCAATTTTACCGGTCGGGGAGCTACGAGCAGTACTTC. It encodes CASSQFYRSGSYEQYF. This sequence joins TRBV14 and TRBJ2-7; D is possibly TRBD2 (5 bases). The V end lost 2 bases, the J end lost 3 bases, and 17 bases lay between the germline ends. CDR1 and CDR2 from the germline V gene are SGHDN and FVKESK. The CDR3 runs to 16 residues.

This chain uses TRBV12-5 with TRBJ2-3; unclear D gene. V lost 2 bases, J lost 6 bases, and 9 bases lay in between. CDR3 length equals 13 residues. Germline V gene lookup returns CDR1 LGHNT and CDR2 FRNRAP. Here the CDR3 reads CASGLTLTDTQYF. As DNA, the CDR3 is TGTGCTAGTGGTTTGACCCTTACTGATACGCAGTATTTT.

CDR3 loop: CASSSVGGANTIYF. CDR3 nucleotides: TGTGCCAGCAGTTCGGTCGGCGGGGCGAACACCATATATTTT. The chain recombines TRBV28 with TRBJ1-3; possible D gene TRBD1, 5 bases. V dropped 4 bases and J dropped 7 bases, with 14 bases sitting between them. Germline V gives CDR1 MDHEN, CDR2 SYDVKM. This CDR3 region has 14 residues.

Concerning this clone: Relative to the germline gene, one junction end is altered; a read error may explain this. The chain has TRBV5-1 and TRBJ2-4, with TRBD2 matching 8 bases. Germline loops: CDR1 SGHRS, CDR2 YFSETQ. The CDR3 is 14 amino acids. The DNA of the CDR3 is TGCGCCAGCAGCCGGGGGGGCTCGGAAAACAGTCAGTACTTC. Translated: CASSRGGSENSQYF.

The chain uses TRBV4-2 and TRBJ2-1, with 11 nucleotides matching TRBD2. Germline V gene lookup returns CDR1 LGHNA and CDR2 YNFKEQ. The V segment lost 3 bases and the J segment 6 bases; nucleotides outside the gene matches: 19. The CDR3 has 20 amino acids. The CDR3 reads CASSHPGASGGSRVGNEQFF. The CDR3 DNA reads TGTGCCAGCAGCCATCCCGGGGCTAGCGGGGGGTCCCGGGTGGGCAATGAGCAGTTCTTC.

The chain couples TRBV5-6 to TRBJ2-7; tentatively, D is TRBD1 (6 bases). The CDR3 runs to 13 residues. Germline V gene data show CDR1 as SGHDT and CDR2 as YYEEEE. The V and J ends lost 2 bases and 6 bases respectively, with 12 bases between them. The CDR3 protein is CASSLVTGSEQYF. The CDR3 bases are TGTGCCAGCAGCTTAGTTACAGGGTCCGAGCAGTACTTC.

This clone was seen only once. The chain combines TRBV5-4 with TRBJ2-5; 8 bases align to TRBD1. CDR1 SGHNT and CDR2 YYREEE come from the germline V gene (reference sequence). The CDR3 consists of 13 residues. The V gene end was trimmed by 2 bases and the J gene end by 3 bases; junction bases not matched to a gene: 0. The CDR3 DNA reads TGTGCCAGCAGCTTACAGGGGGAAGAGACCCAGTACTTC. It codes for CASSLQGEETQYF.

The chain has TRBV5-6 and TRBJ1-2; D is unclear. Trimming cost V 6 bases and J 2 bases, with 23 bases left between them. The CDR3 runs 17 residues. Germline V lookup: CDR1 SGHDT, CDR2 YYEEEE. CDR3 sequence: CASTSRDPTLLNYGYTF. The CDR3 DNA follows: TGTGCCAGCACCTCCCGAGATCCCACCCTTCTAAACTATGGCTACACCTTC. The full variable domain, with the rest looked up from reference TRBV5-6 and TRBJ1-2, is DAGVTQSPTHLIKTRGQQVTLRCSPKSGHDTVSWYQQALGQGPQFIFQYYEEEERQRGNFPDRFSGHQFPNYSSELNVNALLLGDSALYLCASTSRDPTLLNYGYTFGSGTRLTVV.

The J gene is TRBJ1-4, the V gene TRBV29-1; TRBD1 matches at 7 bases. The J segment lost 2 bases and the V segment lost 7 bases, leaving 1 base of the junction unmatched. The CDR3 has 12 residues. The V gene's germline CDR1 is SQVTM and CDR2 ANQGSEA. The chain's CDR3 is CSATGTNEKLFF. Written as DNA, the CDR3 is TGCAGCGCGACAGGGACTAATGAAAAACTGTTTTTT.

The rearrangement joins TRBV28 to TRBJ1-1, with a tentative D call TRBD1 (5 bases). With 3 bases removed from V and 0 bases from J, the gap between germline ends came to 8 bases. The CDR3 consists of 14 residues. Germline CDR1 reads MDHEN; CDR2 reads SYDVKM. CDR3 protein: CASSFPGMNTEAFF. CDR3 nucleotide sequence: TGTGCCAGCAGTTTCCCAGGGATGAACACTGAAGCTTTCTTT.

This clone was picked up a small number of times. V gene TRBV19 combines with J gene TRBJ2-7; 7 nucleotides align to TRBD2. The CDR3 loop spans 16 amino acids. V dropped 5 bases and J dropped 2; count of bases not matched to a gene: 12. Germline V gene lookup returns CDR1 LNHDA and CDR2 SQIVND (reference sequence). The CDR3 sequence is CASSPYRSSGTYEQYF. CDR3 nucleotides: TGTGCCAGTAGTCCCTATAGGTCTAGCGGAACCTACGAGCAGTACTTC.

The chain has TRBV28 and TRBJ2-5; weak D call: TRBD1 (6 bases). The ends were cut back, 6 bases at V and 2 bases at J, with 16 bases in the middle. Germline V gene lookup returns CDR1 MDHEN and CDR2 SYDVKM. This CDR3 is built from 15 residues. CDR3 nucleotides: TGTGCCAGCAGCACCCAACAGGGAATACAAGAGACCCAGTACTTC. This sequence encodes CASSTQQGIQETQYF. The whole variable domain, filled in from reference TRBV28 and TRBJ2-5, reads DVKVTQSSRYLVKRTGEKVFLECVQDMDHENMFWYRQDPGLGLRLIYFSYDVKMKEKGDIPEGYSVSREKKERFSLILESASTNQTSMYLCASSTQQGIQETQYFGPGTRLLVL.

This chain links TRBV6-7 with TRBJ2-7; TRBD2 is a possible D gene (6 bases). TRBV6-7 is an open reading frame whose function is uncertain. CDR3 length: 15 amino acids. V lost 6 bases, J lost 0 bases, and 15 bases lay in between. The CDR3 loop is CASRGGKPRSYEQYF. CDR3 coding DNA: TGTGCCAGCAGGGGGGGTAAACCCCGCTCCTACGAGCAGTACTTC.

CDR3 region: CASSNMREQYF. The CDR3 bases are TGTGCCAGCAGTAATATGCGCGAGCAGTACTTC. The chain employs TRBV6-5 and TRBJ2-7; D is ambiguous. The CDR3 covers 11 residues. V lost 5 bases, J lost 6 bases, and 8 bases lay in between. Per the germline V gene, CDR1 is MNHEY and CDR2 is SVGAGI.

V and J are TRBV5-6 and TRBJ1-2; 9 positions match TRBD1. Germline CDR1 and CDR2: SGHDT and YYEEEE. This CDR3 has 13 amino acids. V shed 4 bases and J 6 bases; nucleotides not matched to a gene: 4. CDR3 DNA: TGTGCCAGCAGCCTGGGACAGGGTCATGGCTACACCTTC. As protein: CASSLGQGHGYTF.

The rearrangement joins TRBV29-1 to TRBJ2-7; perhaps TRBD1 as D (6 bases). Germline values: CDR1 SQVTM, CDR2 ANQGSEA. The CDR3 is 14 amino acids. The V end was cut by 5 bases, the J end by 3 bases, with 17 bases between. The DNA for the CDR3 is TGCAGCGTTCTACTAAACTTCAGGGGCTACGAGCAGTACTTC. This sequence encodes CSVLLNFRGYEQYF.

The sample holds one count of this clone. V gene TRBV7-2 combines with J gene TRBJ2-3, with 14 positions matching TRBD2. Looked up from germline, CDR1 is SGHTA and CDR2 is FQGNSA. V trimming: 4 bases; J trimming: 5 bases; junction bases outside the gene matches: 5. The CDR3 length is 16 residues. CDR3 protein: CASSSGLAGGQDTQYF. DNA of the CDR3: TGTGCCAGCAGCTCCGGACTAGCGGGGGGACAAGATACGCAGTATTTT. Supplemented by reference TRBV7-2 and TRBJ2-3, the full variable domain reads GAGVSQSPSNKVTEKGKDVELRCDPISGHTALYWYRQSLGQGLEFLIYFQGNSAPDKSGLPSDRFSAERTGGSVSTLTIQRTQQEDSAVYLCASSSGLAGGQDTQYFGPGTRLTVL.

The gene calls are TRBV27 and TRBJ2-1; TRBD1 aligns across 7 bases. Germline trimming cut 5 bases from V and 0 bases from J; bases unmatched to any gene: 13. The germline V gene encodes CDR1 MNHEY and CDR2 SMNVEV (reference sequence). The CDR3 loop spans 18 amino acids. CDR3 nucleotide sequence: TGTGCCAGCAGTACCGGGACAGACCAAAGAAGCTCCTACAATGAGCAGTTCTTC. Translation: CASSTGTDQRSSYNEQFF.

The CDR3 nucleotides are TGTGCCAGTAGTATAACCGCCGGGGTGGCTGAAGCTTTCTTT. Residues: CASSITAGVAEAFF. The V call is TRBV19, the J call TRBJ1-1; no firm D call. Between the trimmed V and J ends, which lost 2 bases and 6 bases, there was a span of 13 bases. Germline assignment: CDR1 LNHDA and CDR2 SQIVND (reference sequence). This CDR3 has 14 amino acids.

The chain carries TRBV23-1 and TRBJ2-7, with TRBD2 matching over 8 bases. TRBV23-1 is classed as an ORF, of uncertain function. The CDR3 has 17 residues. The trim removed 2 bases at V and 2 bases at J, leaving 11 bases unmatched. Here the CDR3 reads CASSQPIRRGDPYEQYF. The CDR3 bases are TGCGCCAGCAGTCAACCGATAAGGCGGGGGGATCCCTACGAGCAGTACTTC.

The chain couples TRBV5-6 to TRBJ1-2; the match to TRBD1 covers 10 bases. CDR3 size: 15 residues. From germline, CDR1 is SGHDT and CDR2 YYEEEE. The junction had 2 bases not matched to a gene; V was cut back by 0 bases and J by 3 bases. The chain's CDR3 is CASSLGQGADYGYTF. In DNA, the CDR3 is TGTGCCAGCAGCTTGGGACAGGGGGCTGACTATGGCTACACCTTC.